This TCR beta chain stems from a study of blood T cell repertoires in COVID-19 (TCRdb year 2020). Regarding the complete study: The collaborator samples originated in the United States, Italy and Spain and spanned the acute and convalescent phases of COVID-19. Where available, HLA class I and class II types were taken from metadata supplied by the sample provider and were not determined by assay-based typing. The dataset comprised deeply sampled blood TCRbeta repertoires from subjects exposed to, actively infected with, or recovered from COVID-19. Samples came from the ongoing ImmuneRACE study (first 160 participants) plus 1,254 subjects from 6 global collaborators. The material from the prospective study consisted of cDNA or gDNA derived from T cells, B-cell-depleted T cells, or PBMCs. Nearly every sample came with metadata listing a de-identified subject ID, COVID-19 status, age in years and sex. The repertoires were released in a freely available public database intended as a resource for research on the immune response to SARS-CoV-2. Results and caveats for the whole study, not just this receptor: Clinical and demographic metadata were provided uncurated, with the amount varying by source and participant.

TCRbeta CDR3 regions were amplified from genomic DNA using the immunoSEQ Assay, a bias-controlled multiplex PCR. Turning to the authors' computational methods: The number of nucleated cells in each sample was estimated by amplification of reference gene primers within the assay. Sequence reads were collapsed and filtered to measure the absolute abundance of every unique TCRbeta CDR3 rearrangement. Productive Simpson clonality was computed per sample as the square root of Simpson's diversity index over productive rearrangements. Drawn from immuneACCESS, this table holds only the in-frame rearrangements with V and J called that TCRdb kept. Clones are partly lost; checked studies trace under half to an unresolved V gene and leave the rest unexplained. V, J and clone size are those of that table, while D and trimming were read from the DNA. This sample has around 70,000 clones in its table, and 80% to 90% of those were observed once. The ten biggest clones cover around 20% of the sample.

A distance of 15 bases separates the germline ends of V and J, which lose 6 bases and 2 bases respectively. The CDR3, cysteine through phenylalanine, is 15 amino acids long. The only DNA kept is the CDR3, 45 bases in frame from the first base. Per the germline V gene, MNHEY is the CDR1 and SVGEGT is the CDR2. Collaborating institutions collected whole blood in K2EDTA tubes following their own protocols. For TCRbeta analysis, collaborator samples were shipped as frozen whole blood, as isolated PBMCs, or as DNA extracted from either sample type. Remarks on this clone: Which antigen it targets is not known. No base-level quality is on record; no much larger clone is a single base apart.

The chain was built from TRBV6-2 or TRBV6-3 and TRBJ2-3; possibly the D gene is TRBD1, per 6 matching bases. The sequence was collected from a woman aged 70-85 years with acute or convalescent COVID-19. Source material: peripheral blood. This receptor carries the CDR3 CASSPRGSYTDTQYF. Here is the DNA: TGTGCCAGCAGCCCGAGGGGGTCCTACACAGATACGCAGTATTTT.